Below are 22 T cell receptor beta chains sequenced from a single sample in a study of technical replicates of blood from a handful of donors. Clones were sequenced by immunoSEQ multiplex PCR, and TCRdb holds only the in-frame ones, with some missing. The sample includes 65,000 to 95,000 clones, approximately 94% of them seen just once. Sequencing was performed on T cells isolated from PBMCs. The origin of the receptors is a human donor in good health.

V gene TRBV5-6 combines with J gene TRBJ2-7; 10 bases align to TRBD1. This CDR3 region has 15 residues. V shed 0 bases, J shed 5 bases, and the junction held 5 bases outside the gene matches. Per the germline V gene, CDR1 is SGHDT and CDR2 is YYEEEE. The CDR3 here is CASSLGGTGEHEQYF. CDR3 coding DNA: TGTGCCAGCAGCTTGGGAGGGACAGGGGAACACGAGCAGTACTTC.

This sequence joins TRBV28 and TRBJ1-3; TRBD1 might be the D (5 bases). From germline, CDR1 is MDHEN and CDR2 SYDVKM. The germline V and J ends were trimmed by 7 bases and 0 bases, with 13 bases remaining between them. The CDR3 sequence is 15 residues long. CDR3 sequence reads: CASMAGLSSGNTIYF. As DNA, the CDR3 is TGTGCCAGCATGGCAGGGCTAAGCTCTGGAAACACCATATATTTT. Complete variable domain (other parts from reference TRBV28 and TRBJ1-3): DVKVTQSSRYLVKRTGEKVFLECVQDMDHENMFWYRQDPGLGLRLIYFSYDVKMKEKGDIPEGYSVSREKKERFSLILESASTNQTSMYLCASMAGLSSGNTIYFGEGSWLTVV.

The chain couples TRBV14 to TRBJ2-7; D possibly corresponds to TRBD2 (5 bases). CDR3 length: 14 residues. V dropped 1 base and J dropped 3 bases, with 10 bases sitting between them. From germline, CDR1 is SGHDN and CDR2 FVKESK. CDR3: CASSQGGYFYEQYF. The CDR3 DNA reads TGTGCCAGCAGCCAAGGAGGGTATTTCTACGAGCAGTACTTC. Drawing the rest from reference TRBV14 and TRBJ2-7, the complete variable domain is EAGVTQFPSHSVIEKGQTVTLRCDPISGHDNLYWYRRVMGKEIKFLLHFVKESKQDESGMPNNRFLAERTGGTYSTLKVQPAELEDSGVYFCASSQGGYFYEQYFGPGTRLTVT.

The rearrangement uses TRBV6-5 and TRBJ1-1; D not certain. CDR3 length: 13 amino acids. Trimming pared 0 bases from V and 1 base from J, leaving 3 bases between. Germline V gene sequence: CDR1 MNHEY, CDR2 SVGAGI. In DNA form, the CDR3 reads TGTGCCAGCAGTTACTCGCGGAACACTGAAGCTTTCTTT. Protein sequence: CASSYSRNTEAFF.

The genes are TRBV25-1 and TRBJ2-1; D is perhaps TRBD2 (7 bases). Germline CDR1 MGHDK, CDR2 SYGVNS. The V gene lost 5 bases and the J gene lost 14 bases, with 19 bases spanning the gap. This CDR3 is 13 amino acids long. CDR3 coding DNA: TGTGCCAGCAGTCTCCGGGGGGCCGGCCCGGAGTTCTTC. Protein: CASSLRGAGPEFF.

The J gene is TRBJ1-2, the V gene TRBV27; tentatively, D is TRBD1 (5 bases). Germline-derived CDR1 and CDR2 are MNHEY and SMNVEV (reference sequence). This CDR3 comprises 13 residues. Trimming pared 5 bases from V and 5 bases from J, leaving 12 bases between. In DNA, the CDR3 is TGTGCCAGCAGTATTACCGGGACTTATGGCTACACCTTC. This codes for CASSITGTYGYTF.

The V gene is TRBV10-3, the J gene TRBJ2-3; 7 nucleotides line up with TRBD2. Germline lookup yields CDR1 ENHRY and CDR2 SYGVKD. The CDR3 extends over 13 amino acids. Trimming at V came to 9 bases and at J to 0 bases, leaving 3 bases not matched to a gene. The DNA for the CDR3 is TGTGCCATAGGACTAGGGAGCACAGATACGCAGTATTTT. This encodes CAIGLGSTDTQYF.

The chain has TRBV4-1 and TRBJ1-1; tentatively, D is TRBD1 (6 bases). This CDR3 is 15 amino acids long. Germline assignment: CDR1 MGHRA and CDR2 YSYEKL. V lost 8 bases to trimming and J lost 0 bases, with 16 bases between them. In DNA form, the CDR3 reads TGCGCCAGCCGGGAACAGGGTAACTTGAACACTGAAGCTTTCTTT. As protein: CASREQGNLNTEAFF.

The J gene is TRBJ2-1, the V gene TRBV7-2, with D hard to call. The CDR3 spans 13 residues. Germline CDR1 is SGHTA and CDR2 is FQGNSA. The V gene lost 4 bases and the J gene lost 3 bases, with 7 bases spanning the gap. CDR3 in DNA: TGTGCCAGCAGCTCCTTTAACTACAATGAGCAGTTCTTC. The encoded protein is CASSSFNYNEQFF.

The V and J genes are TRBV9 and TRBJ2-1, with a tentative D call TRBD2 (5 bases). The CDR3 sequence is 14 residues long. CDR1 is SGDLS, CDR2 YYNGEE, per germline. V was shortened by 0 bases and J by 5 bases, with 9 bases between the two germline ends. Written as DNA, the CDR3 is TGTGCCAGCAGCGTAGATCCGGGAAACAATGAGCAGTTCTTC. It is translated as CASSVDPGNNEQFF.

The chain recombines TRBV5-8 with TRBJ2-3, with D maybe TRBD1 (5 bases). CDR3 length: 16 amino acids. Germline V gene lookup returns CDR1 SGHTS and CDR2 YDEGEE. With 5 bases removed from V and 0 bases from J, the gap between germline ends came to 16 bases. CDR3 nucleotides: TGTGCCAGCAGGCTTCTAGGGGAATGGAGCACAGATACGCAGTATTTT. Translated: CASRLLGEWSTDTQYF.

The chain uses TRBV27 and TRBJ2-2; 11 nucleotides line up with TRBD2. CDR3 length: 16 residues. CDR1 is MNHEY, CDR2 SMNVEV, per germline (reference sequence). V gave up 3 bases and J gave up 1 base; unmatched junction bases: 1. The CDR3 DNA sequence: TGTGCCAGCAGTTTTAGCGGGAGGGTGAACACCGGGGAGCTGTTTTTT. Amino acids: CASSFSGRVNTGELFF.

The chain joins TRBV25-1 to TRBJ1-4; tentatively, D is TRBD1 (5 bases). Germline V gives CDR1 MGHDK, CDR2 SYGVNS. The V and J ends lost 4 bases and 4 bases respectively, with 19 bases between them. This CDR3 spans 17 amino acids. CDR3 in amino acids: CASSATWGGFGNEKLFF. CDR3 sequence (DNA): TGTGCCAGCAGTGCCACCTGGGGGGGTTTTGGTAATGAAAAACTGTTTTTT.

V usage is TRBV6-4 and J usage is TRBJ2-7, with TRBD1 matching over 8 bases. Germline trimming cut 4 bases from V and 3 bases from J; bases unmatched to any gene: 2. The CDR3 runs to 13 residues. In germline, CDR1 is MRHNA, CDR2 SNTAGT. The chain's CDR3 is CASSVTGGYEQYF. The CDR3 DNA sequence: TGTGCCAGCAGTGTTACAGGGGGCTACGAGCAGTACTTC.

V gene TRBV7-9 combines with J gene TRBJ2-3; 7 bases are shared with TRBD2. J lost 4 bases, V lost 4 bases, and 8 bases had no gene match. The CDR3 loop spans 15 amino acids. Germline CDR1 is SEHNR and CDR2 is FQNEAQ (reference sequence). The CDR3 nucleotides read TGTGCCAGCAGCTCCCACCCGCGGGGGTCAGATACGCAGTATTTT. Protein sequence: CASSSHPRGSDTQYF.

The chain links TRBV9 to TRBJ2-7; 7 positions agree with TRBD1. Germline assignment: CDR1 SGDLS and CDR2 YYNGEE. The CDR3 consists of 15 residues. Trimming cost V 4 bases and J 2 bases; bases outside gene matches: 9. CDR3 region: CASSLGDRLTYEQYF. The CDR3 coding sequence is TGTGCCAGCAGCCTCGGGGACAGACTAACCTACGAGCAGTACTTC.

The CDR3 reads CASSLIGSEQFF. Here the CDR3 DNA reads TGTGCCAGCAGCTTAATAGGGAGTGAGCAGTTCTTC. The J gene is TRBJ2-1, the V gene TRBV11-3; D may be TRBD2 (5 bases). This CDR3 has 12 amino acids. The V gene lost 2 bases and the J gene lost 9 bases, with 8 bases spanning the gap. Germline CDR1 reads SGHNT; CDR2 reads YENEEA.

The chain carries TRBV6-1 and TRBJ1-2, with 10 bases identical to TRBD1. The CDR3 is 16 amino acids. The germline CDR1 and CDR2 sequences are MNHNS and SASEGT. V shed 0 bases, J shed 6 bases, and the junction held 7 bases outside the gene matches. For the CDR3, the DNA is TGTGCCAGCAGTGAAGCGTGGACAGGGGGGGGTGATGGCTACACCTTC. Residues: CASSEAWTGGGDGYTF.

CDR3 loop: CASSLSRLLHTEAFF. The DNA of the CDR3 is TGTGCCAGCAGTTTATCCCGCCTACTACACACTGAAGCTTTCTTT. V gene TRBV27 combines with J gene TRBJ1-1; D call uncertain. CDR3 size: 15 residues. The ends were cut back, 0 bases at V and 3 bases at J, with 11 bases in the middle. Germline-derived CDR1 and CDR2 are MNHEY and SMNVEV (reference sequence).

V usage is TRBV9 and J usage is TRBJ2-7; 7 bases match TRBD2. V shed 0 bases and J 9 bases; nucleotides not matched to a gene: 12. This CDR3 is 15 amino acids long. The V gene's germline CDR1 is SGDLS and CDR2 YYNGEE. CDR3 nucleotides: TGTGCCAGCAGCGTAGGGTCTAGGGAGGGCGGGGTGCAGTACTTC. Its translation: CASSVGSREGGVQYF.

The chain recombines TRBV2 with TRBJ2-2, with TRBD2 as a possible D gene (6 bases). The CDR3 is 14 residues long. Germline CDR1 and CDR2: SNHLY and FYNNEI. Trimming left V 6 bases short and J 4 bases short, with 12 bases between. DNA of the CDR3: TGTGCCAGCAGGATACTAGCCCTCACCGGGGAGCTGTTTTTT. It translates to CASRILALTGELFF.

The J gene is TRBJ2-3, the V gene TRBV7-8; 8 bases match TRBD1. The CDR3 covers 15 residues. Per the germline V gene, CDR1 is SGHVS and CDR2 is FQNEAQ. With 4 bases clipped from V and 3 bases from J, the junction kept 6 bases outside the gene matches. This CDR3 reads CASSSRQGATDTQYF. CDR3 nucleotides: TGTGCCAGCAGCTCCAGGCAGGGGGCTACAGATACGCAGTATTTT.